The entry below gives a single T cell receptor (beta chain) sequence along with its context. Germline CDR1 and CDR2: MGHDK and SYGVNS. Trimming pared 6 bases from V and 0 bases from J, leaving 15 bases between. This CDR3 has 16 residues. Some clones are missing from TCRdb's copy, which holds only in-frame ones; the method was immunoSEQ multiplex PCR. Of about 340,000 clones detected, about 90% appear once; the ten largest clones hold around 3.5%. The data stem from a study of blood T cell repertoires in COVID-19. Study details: PBMCs, B-cell-depleted T cells, or T cells were the source of the cDNA or gDNA that made up the material.

Sequencing used peripheral blood. The receptor was derived from a woman aged 18-29 years who had recovered from COVID-19. This chain joins TRBV25-1 and TRBJ1-3, with D tentatively TRBD1 (6 bases). The DNA for the CDR3 is TGTGCCAGCAGCGGCGGGGGCTCGAGCTCTGGAAACACCATATATTTT. Protein: CASSGGGSSSGNTIYF.